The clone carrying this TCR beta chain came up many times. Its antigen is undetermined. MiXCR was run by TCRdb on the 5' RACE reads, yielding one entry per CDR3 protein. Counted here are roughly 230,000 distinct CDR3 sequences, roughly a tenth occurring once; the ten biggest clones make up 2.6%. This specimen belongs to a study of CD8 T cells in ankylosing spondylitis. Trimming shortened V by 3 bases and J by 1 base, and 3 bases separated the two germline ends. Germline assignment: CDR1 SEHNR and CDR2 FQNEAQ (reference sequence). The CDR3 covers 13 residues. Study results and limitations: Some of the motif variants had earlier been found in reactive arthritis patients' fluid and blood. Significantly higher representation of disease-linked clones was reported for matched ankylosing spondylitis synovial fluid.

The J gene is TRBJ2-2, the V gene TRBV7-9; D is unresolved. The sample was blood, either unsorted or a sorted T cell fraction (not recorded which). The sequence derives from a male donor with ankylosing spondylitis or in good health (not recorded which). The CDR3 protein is CASSFWNTGELFF. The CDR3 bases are TGTGCCAGCAGCTTTTGGAACACCGGGGAGCTGTTTTTT. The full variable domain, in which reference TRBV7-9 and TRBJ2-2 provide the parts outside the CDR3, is DTGVSQNPRHKITKRGQNVTFRCDPISEHNRLYWYRQTLGQGPEFLTYFQNEAQLEKSRLLSDRFSAERPKGSFSTLEIQRTEQGDSAMYLCASSFWNTGELFFGEGSRLTVL.